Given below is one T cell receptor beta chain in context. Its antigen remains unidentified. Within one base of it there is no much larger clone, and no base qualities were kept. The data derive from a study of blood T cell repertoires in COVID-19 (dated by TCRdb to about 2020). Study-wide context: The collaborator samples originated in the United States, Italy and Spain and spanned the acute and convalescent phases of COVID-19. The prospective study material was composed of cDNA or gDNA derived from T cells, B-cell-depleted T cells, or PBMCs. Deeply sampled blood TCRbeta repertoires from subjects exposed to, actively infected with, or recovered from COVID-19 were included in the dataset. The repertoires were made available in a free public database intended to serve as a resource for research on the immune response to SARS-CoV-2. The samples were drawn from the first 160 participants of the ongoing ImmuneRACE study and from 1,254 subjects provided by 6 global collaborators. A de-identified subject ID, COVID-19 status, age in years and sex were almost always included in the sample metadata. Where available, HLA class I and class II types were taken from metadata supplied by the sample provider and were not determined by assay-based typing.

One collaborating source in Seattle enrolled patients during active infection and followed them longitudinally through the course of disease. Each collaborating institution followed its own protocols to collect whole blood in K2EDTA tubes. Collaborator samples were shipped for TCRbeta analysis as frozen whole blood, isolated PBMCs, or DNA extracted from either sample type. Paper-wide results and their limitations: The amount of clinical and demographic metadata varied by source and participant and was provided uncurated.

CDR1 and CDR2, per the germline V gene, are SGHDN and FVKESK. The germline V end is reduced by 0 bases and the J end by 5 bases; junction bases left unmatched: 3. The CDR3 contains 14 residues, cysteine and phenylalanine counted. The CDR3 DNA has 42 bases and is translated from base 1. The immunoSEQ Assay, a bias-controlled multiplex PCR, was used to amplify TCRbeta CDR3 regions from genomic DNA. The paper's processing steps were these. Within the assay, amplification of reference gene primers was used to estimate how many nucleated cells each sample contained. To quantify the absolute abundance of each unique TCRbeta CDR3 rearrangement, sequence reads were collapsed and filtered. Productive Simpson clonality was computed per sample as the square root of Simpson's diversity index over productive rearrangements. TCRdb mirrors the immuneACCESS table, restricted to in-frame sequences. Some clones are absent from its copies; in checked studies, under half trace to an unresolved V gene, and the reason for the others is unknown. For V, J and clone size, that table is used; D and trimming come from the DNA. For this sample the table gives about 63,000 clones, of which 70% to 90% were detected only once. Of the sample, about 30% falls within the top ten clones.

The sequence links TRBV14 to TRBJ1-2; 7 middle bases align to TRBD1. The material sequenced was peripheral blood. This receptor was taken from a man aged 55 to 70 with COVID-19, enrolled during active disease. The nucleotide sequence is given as TGTGCCAGCAGCCAAGATCGACAGGGATATGGCTACACCTTC. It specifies CASSQDRQGYGYTF.